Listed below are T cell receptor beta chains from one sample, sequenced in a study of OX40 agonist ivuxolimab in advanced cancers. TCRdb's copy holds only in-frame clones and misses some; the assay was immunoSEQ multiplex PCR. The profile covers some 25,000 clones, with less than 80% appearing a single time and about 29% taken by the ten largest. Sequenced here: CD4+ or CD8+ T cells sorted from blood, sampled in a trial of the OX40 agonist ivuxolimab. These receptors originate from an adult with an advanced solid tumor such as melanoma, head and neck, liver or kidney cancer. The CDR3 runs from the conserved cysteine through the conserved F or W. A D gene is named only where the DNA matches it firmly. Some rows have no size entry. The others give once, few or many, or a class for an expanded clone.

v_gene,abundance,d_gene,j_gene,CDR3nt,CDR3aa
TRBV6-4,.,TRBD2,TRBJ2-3,TGTGCCAGCAGTGACGATGCGGGGGGGGGCACAGATACGCAGTATTTT,CASSDDAGGGTDTQYF
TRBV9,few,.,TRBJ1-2,TGTGCCAGCTCAGGGTATGGCTACACCTTC,CASSGYGYTF
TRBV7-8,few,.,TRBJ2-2,TGTGCCAGCAGCTATTGGACAAACCCAGAGATTTCGAACACCGGGGAGCTGTTTTTT,CASSYWTNPEISNTGELFF
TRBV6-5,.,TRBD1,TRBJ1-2,TGTGCCAGCAGCCAAGGACAGGCTAACTATGGCTACACCTTC,CASSQGQANYGYTF
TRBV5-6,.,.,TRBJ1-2,TGTGCCAGCAGATCACCGCGGGCGGCAAATTATGGCTACACCTTC,CASRSPRAANYGYTF
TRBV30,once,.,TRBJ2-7,TGTGCCGTGGACAGTAGGTCCTACGAGCAGTACTTC,CAVDSRSYEQYF
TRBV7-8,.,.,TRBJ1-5,TGTGCCAGCAGCCCGATATTCAATAGCAATCAGCTCCAGCATTTT,CASSPIFNSNQLQHF
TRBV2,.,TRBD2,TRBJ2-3,TGTGCCAGCCTCCCGGGACTAGCGGAGAGCACAGATACGCAGTATTTT,CASLPGLAESTDTQYF
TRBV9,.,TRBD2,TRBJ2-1,TGTGCCAGCAGCGGGACTAGCGGGAGAGTAGGGAATGAGCAGTTCTTC,CASSGTSGRVGNEQFF
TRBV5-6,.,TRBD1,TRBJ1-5,TGTGCCAGCAGCTTACAGGGGAATAGCAATCAGCCCCAGCATTTT,CASSLQGNSNQPQHF
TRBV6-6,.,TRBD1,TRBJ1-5,TGTGCCAGCAGTTACGGGGGACAGAGCAATCAGCCCCAGCATTTT,CASSYGGQSNQPQHF
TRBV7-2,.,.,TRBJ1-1,TGTGCCAGCAGCTTAGGTGCAGTTGAAGCTTTCTTT,CASSLGAVEAFF
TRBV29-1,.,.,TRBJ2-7,TGCAGCGGCTCTGGGGAATCCTACGAGCAGTACTTC,CSGSGESYEQYF
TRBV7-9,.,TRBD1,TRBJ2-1,TGTGCCAGCAGCCCCCCCGGGACAGATTCGTTCTTC,CASSPPGTDSFF
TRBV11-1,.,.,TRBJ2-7,TGTGCCAGCAGCTTAGGGACAGAGAGCTCCTACGAGCAGTACTTC,CASSLGTESSYEQYF
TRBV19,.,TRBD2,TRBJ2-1,TGTGCCAGTAGATCGACTAGCGGACAAGAGAGCTCCTACAATGAGCAGTTCTTC,CASRSTSGQESSYNEQFF
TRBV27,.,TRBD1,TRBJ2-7,TGTGCCAGCAGTTTCGGACAGGTTTACGAGCAGTACTTC,CASSFGQVYEQYF
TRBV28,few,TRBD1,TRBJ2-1,TGTGCCAGCACCGTGACAGGGTCCTACAATGAGCAGTTCTTC,CASTVTGSYNEQFF
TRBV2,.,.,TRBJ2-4,TGTGCCAGCAGTGCTTCGACCTGGGAAGCCAAAAACATTCAGTACTTC,CASSASTWEAKNIQYF
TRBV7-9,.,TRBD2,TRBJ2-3,TGTGCCAGCAGTAGGGGACTAGGAGATACGCAGTATTTT,CASSRGLGDTQYF
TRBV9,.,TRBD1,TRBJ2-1,TGTGCCAGCAGGAGTACAGGGGGGATCTACAATGAGCAGTTCTTC,CASRSTGGIYNEQFF
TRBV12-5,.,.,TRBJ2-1,TGTGCTAGTGGTTCTCCCGGCACAACCTCCCGCGACAATGAGCAGTTCTTC,CASGSPGTTSRDNEQFF
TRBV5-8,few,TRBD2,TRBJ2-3,TGTGCCAGCAGCAGGGGACTAGCGGACGTCACAGATACGCAGTATTTT,CASSRGLADVTDTQYF
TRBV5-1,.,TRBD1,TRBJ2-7,TGCGCCAGCAGCCCCACCCCCCTTGCGGACAGGGCCGCGCCTTACTACGAGCAGTACTTC,CASSPTPLADRAAPYYEQYF
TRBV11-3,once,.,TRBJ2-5,TGTGCCAGCAGCTCAAGGACAATGCAAGAGACCCAGTACTTC,CASSSRTMQETQYF
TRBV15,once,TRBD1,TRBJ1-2,TGTGCCACCAGCAGAGACCGGACAGGAGACTACTATGGCTACACCTTC,CATSRDRTGDYYGYTF
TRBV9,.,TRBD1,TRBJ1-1,TGTGCCAGCAGCGCCCGACAGGGGCGAACAACACCTTACACTGAAGCTTTCTTT,CASSARQGRTTPYTEAFF
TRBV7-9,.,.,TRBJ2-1,TGTGCCAGCAGCGAGGGGGGATACAATGAGCAGTTCTTC,CASSEGGYNEQFF
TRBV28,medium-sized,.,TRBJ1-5,TGTGCCAGCAGTTTATACCGCTATAGCAATCAGCCCCAGCATTTT,CASSLYRYSNQPQHF
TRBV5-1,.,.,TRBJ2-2,TGCGCCAGCAGCGCCTCATCTGGGTCCGGGGAGCTGTTTTTT,CASSASSGSGELFF
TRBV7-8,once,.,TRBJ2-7,TGTGCCAGCAGCCAGGGCAGGGGAACGTACGAGCAGTACTTC,CASSQGRGTYEQYF
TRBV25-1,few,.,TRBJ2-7,TGTGCCAGCAGTGATGGTTTCGGCTACGAGCAGTACTTC,CASSDGFGYEQYF
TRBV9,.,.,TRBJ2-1,TGTGCCAGCAGCGTATCCGGGGGCCCCTACAATGAGCAGTTCTTC,CASSVSGGPYNEQFF
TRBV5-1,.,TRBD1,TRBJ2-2,TGCGCCAGCACTCCGGGACAGAGATTCCCGAACACCGGGGAGCTGTTTTTT,CASTPGQRFPNTGELFF
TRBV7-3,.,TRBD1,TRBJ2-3,TGTGCCAGCAGCAACAGGGGCTCCCCCACAGATACGCAGTATTTT,CASSNRGSPTDTQYF
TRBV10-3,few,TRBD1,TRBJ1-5,TGTGCCATCAGTGAACTGGACAGGGGGGATCAGCCCCAGCATTTT,CAISELDRGDQPQHF
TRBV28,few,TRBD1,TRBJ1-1,TGTGCCAGCAGTTTAGGGACAGAGAACACTGAAGCTTTCTTT,CASSLGTENTEAFF
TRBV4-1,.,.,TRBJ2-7,TGCGCCAGCAGCCAACCCGCCTACGAGCAGTACTTC,CASSQPAYEQYF
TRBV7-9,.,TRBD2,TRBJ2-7,TGTGCCAGCAGCTCCCCGGGACTAGCGGCCTCCGACGAGCAGTACTTC,CASSSPGLAASDEQYF
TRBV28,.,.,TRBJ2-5,TGTGCCAGCAGTTCGACAGGGGAGGGGCGAGGCGAGACCCAGTACTTC,CASSSTGEGRGETQYF